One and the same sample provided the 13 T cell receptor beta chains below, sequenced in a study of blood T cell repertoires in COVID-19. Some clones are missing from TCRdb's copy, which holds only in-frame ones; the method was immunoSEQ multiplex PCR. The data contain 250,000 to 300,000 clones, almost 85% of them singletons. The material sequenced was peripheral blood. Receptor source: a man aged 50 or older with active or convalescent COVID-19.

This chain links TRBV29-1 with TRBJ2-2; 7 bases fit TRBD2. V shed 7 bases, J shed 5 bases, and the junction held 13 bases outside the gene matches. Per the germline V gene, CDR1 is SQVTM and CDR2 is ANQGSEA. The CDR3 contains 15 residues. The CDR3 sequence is CSAPVRGGSTGELFF. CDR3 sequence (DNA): TGCAGCGCCCCCGTTCGAGGCGGGAGTACCGGGGAGCTGTTTTTT.

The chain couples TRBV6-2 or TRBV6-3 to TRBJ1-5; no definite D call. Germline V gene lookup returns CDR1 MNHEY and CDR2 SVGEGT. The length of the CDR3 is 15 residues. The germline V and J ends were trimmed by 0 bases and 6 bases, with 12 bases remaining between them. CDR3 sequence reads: CASSYSSSGLQPQHF. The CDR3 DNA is TGTGCCAGCAGTTACTCTAGTTCGGGTCTTCAGCCCCAGCATTTT.

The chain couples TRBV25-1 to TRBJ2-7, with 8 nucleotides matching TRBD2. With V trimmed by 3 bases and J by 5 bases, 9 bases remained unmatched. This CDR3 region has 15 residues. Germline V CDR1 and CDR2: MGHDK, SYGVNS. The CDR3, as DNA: TGTGCCAGCAGTGATTCGAGCGGGAGTTTCGACGAGCAGTACTTC. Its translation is CASSDSSGSFDEQYF.

CDR3 coding DNA: TGTGCCAGCAGTTTAGAGGGTGGCAACGAGCAGTACTTC. Amino acid sequence: CASSLEGGNEQYF. V gene TRBV27 combines with J gene TRBJ2-7; the D gene is possibly TRBD2 (5 bases). V was clipped by 2 bases and J by 5 bases, with 10 bases between them. Germline CDR1 is MNHEY and CDR2 is SMNVEV (reference sequence). The CDR3 has 13 amino acids.

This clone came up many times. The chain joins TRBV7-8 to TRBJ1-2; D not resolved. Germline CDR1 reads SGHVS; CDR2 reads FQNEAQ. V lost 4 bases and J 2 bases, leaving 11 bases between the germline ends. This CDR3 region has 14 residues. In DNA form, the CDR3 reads TGTGCCAGCAGCTCGATCATTGAGAACTATGGCTACACCTTC. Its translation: CASSSIIENYGYTF.

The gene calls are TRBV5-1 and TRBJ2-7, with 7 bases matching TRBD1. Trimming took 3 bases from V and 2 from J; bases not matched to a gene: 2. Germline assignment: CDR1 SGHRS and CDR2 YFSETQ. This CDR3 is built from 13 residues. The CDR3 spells CASSYGQAYEQYF. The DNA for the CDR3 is TGCGCCAGCAGCTACGGACAGGCCTACGAGCAGTACTTC.

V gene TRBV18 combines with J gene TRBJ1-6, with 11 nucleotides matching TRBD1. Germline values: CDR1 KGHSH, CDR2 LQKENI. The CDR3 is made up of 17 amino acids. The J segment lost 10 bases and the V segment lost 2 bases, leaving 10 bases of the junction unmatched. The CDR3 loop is CASSPKVGTGGSSPLHF. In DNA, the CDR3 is TGTGCCAGCTCACCAAAAGTCGGGACAGGGGGATCGTCACCCCTCCACTTT.

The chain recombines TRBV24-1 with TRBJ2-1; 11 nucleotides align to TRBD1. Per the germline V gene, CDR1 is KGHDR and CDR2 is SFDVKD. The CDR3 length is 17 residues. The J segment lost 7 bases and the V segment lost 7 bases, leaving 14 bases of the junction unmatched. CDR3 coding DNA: TGTGCCACCAGCGCAAATCAGGGACAGGGGGTCGGTAATGAGCAGTTCTTC. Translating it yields CATSANQGQGVGNEQFF.

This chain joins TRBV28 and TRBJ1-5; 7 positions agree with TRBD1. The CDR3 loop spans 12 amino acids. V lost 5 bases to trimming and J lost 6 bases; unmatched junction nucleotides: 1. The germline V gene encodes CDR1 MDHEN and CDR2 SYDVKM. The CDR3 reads CASSTGVQPQHF. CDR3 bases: TGTGCCAGCAGTACAGGGGTTCAGCCCCAGCATTTT.

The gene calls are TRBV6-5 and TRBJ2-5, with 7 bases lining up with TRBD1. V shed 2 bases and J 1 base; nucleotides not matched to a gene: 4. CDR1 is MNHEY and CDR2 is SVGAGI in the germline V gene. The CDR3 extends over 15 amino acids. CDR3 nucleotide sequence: TGTGCCAGCAGTTACGGGACAGACAGCCAAGAGACCCAGTACTTC. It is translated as CASSYGTDSQETQYF.

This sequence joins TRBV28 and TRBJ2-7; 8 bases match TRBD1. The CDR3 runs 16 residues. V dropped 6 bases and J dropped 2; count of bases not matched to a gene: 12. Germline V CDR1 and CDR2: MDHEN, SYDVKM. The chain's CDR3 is CASRKPGQEDPYEQYF. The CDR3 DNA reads TGTGCCAGCAGGAAACCGGGACAGGAGGACCCCTACGAGCAGTACTTC. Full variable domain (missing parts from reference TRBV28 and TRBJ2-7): DVKVTQSSRYLVKRTGEKVFLECVQDMDHENMFWYRQDPGLGLRLIYFSYDVKMKEKGDIPEGYSVSREKKERFSLILESASTNQTSMYLCASRKPGQEDPYEQYFGPGTRLTVT.

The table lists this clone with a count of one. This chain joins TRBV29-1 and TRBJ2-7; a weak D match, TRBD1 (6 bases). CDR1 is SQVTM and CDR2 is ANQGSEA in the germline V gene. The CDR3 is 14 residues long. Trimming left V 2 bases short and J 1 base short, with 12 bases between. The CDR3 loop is CSVEPGDGSYEQYF. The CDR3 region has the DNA TGCAGCGTTGAACCAGGGGATGGGTCCTACGAGCAGTACTTC.

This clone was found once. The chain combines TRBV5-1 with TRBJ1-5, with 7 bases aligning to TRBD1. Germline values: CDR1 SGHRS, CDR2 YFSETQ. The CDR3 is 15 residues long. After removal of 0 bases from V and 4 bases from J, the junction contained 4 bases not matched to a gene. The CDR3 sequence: CASSLEGAENQPQHF. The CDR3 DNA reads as TGCGCCAGCAGCTTGGAGGGGGCTGAGAATCAGCCCCAGCATTTT.